Detailed here is one T cell receptor beta chain. Its antigen is still unknown. Researchers ran the PCR with 60 Vbeta and 13 Jbeta primers. The assay was immunoSEQ multiplex PCR, and TCRdb's table has in-frame clones only and misses some. This sample has 150,000 or so clones; 80% occur once, and the top ten carry over 5%. The entry originates in a study of cytomegalovirus exposure and HLA in healthy donors. Findings and limits, study-wide: Most TCR sequences proved rare, with some public TCRs found in many donors. Some TCR beta chains (164 of them) were listed as cytomegalovirus-associated.

The V segment lost 5 bases and the J segment 6 bases; nucleotides outside the gene matches: 8. The CDR3 is made up of 14 amino acids. The germline gives CDR1 MDHEN, CDR2 SYDVKM. The sample consisted of PBMCs. This chain links TRBV28 with TRBJ2-5; TRBD1 aligns across 8 bases. This clonotype originated in a woman in her thirties or forties in good health and CMV-seropositive. CDR3 amino acids: CASSPRTGRKTQYF. In DNA, the CDR3 is TGTGCCAGCAGTCCACGGACAGGGAGAAAGACCCAGTACTTC.